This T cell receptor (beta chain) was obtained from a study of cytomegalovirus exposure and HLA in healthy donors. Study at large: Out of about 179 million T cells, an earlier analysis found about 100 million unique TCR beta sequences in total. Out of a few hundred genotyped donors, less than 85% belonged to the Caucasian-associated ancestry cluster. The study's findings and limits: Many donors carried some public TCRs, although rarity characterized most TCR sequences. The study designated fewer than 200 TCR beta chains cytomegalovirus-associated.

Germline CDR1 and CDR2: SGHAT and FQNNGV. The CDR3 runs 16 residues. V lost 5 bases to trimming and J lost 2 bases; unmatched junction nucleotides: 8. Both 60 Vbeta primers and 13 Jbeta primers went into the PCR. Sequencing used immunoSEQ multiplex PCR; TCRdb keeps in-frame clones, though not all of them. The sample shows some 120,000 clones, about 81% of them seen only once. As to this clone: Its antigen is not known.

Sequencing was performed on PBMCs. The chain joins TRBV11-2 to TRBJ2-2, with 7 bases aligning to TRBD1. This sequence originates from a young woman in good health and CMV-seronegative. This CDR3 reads CASSRAGTANTGELFF. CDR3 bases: TGTGCCAGCAGCCGCGCCGGGACAGCCAACACCGGGGAGCTGTTTTTT.